This TCR beta chain came from a study of OX40 agonist ivuxolimab in advanced cancers. Study-wide points: Still undetermined is the antigen specificity of the expanded peripheral T cells. Among the least clonally expanded were partial responders at 0.1-3.0 mg/kg. Clones of CD4+ and CD8+ blood T cells grew by week 6 at doses of 0.1 to 3.0 mg/kg.

J lost 5 bases, V lost 2 bases, and 11 bases had no gene match. The CDR3 is made up of 17 amino acids. Germline loops: CDR1 MGHRA, CDR2 YSYEKL. Profiled with immunoSEQ multiplex PCR; TCRdb holds only in-frame clones, not every one. Here the sample spans approximately 12,000 clones, approximately 84% being singletons. Details on this clone: Antigen: not known.

The sequence came from an adult with an advanced solid tumor such as melanoma, head and neck, liver or kidney cancer. Specimen: CD4+ or CD8+ T cells sorted from blood, collected in a trial of the OX40 agonist ivuxolimab. The chain joins TRBV4-1 to TRBJ2-3; 9 bases agree with TRBD1. CDR3 loop: CASSQRGGTGMGDTQYF. CDR3 sequence (DNA): TGCGCCAGCAGCCAAAGGGGGGGGACAGGGATGGGAGATACGCAGTATTTT.